Each of the 23 T cell receptor beta chains below was sequenced from the same sample in a study of T cells after yellow fever vaccination. TCRdb ran MiXCR on the 5' RACE reads and lists one entry per CDR3 protein. This table has hundreds of thousands of distinct CDR3 sequences, around 19% appearing once. The source material was PBMCs, sampled before the yellow fever booster vaccination. All receptors come from a man younger than 35 who received the YFV17D yellow fever vaccine.

This clonotype was seen only a few times. The chain recombines TRBV27 with TRBJ2-7; D perhaps matches TRBD1 (5 bases). Germline CDR1 and CDR2: MNHEY and SMNVEV (reference sequence). V shed 5 bases and J shed 5 bases, with 16 bases lying between them. The CDR3 consists of 14 residues. CDR3 coding DNA: TGTGCCAGCAGTCTTTGGGCAGGGCTTCACGAGCAGTACTTC. Protein sequence: CASSLWAGLHEQYF.

This clonotype appeared many times. The chain joins TRBV5-1 to TRBJ2-3; D uncertain. The CDR3 extends over 15 amino acids. The V end was cut by 0 bases, the J end by 0 bases, with 8 bases between. The germline gives CDR1 SGHRS, CDR2 YFSETQ. In DNA, the CDR3 is TGCGCCAGCAGCTTGGCTTCAGCTAGCACAGATACGCAGTATTTT. Protein: CASSLASASTDTQYF.

The chain joins TRBV5-1 to TRBJ2-1; 10 nucleotides match TRBD1. The CDR3 totals 17 residues. J gave up 0 bases and V 7 bases, and 10 bases lay outside the gene matches. Germline V gene lookup returns CDR1 SGHRS and CDR2 YFSETQ. CDR3 sequence reads: CASGWTGGTNSYNEQFF. CDR3 sequence (DNA): TGCGCCAGCGGATGGACAGGGGGTACAAACTCCTACAATGAGCAGTTCTTC.

The genes are TRBV2 and TRBJ2-5; the D gene is possibly TRBD2 (5 bases). The CDR3 sequence is 14 residues long. With 6 bases removed from V and 5 bases from J, the gap between germline ends came to 16 bases. Germline CDR1 and CDR2: SNHLY and FYNNEI. CDR3 bases: TGTGCCAGCAGGCTAGCACAAAGCCCGGAGACCCAGTACTTC. Protein sequence: CASRLAQSPETQYF. The full variable domain, its missing parts supplied by reference TRBV2 and TRBJ2-5, is EPEVTQTPSHQVTQMGQEVILRCVPISNHLYFYWYRQILGQKVEFLVSFYNNEISEKSEIFDDQFSVERPDGSNFTLKIRSTKLEDSAMYFCASRLAQSPETQYFGPGTRLLVL.

The rearrangement joins TRBV7-6 to TRBJ2-3; D gene ambiguous. V was shortened by 5 bases and J by 2 bases, with 17 bases between the two germline ends. The germline CDR1 and CDR2 sequences are SGHVS and FNYEAQ. The CDR3 has 16 residues. Here the CDR3 reads CASSPGLHETTDTQYF. The CDR3, as DNA: TGTGCCAGCAGCCCAGGCCTTCATGAGACCACAGATACGCAGTATTTT.

This clonotype was seen a handful of times. The chain links TRBV7-6 to TRBJ2-3; D possibly corresponds to TRBD2 (5 bases). Trimming pared 5 bases from V and 5 bases from J, leaving 23 bases between. The CDR3 loop spans 17 amino acids. Germline lookup yields CDR1 SGHVS and CDR2 FNYEAQ. The CDR3: CASSPLVLGGGGDTQYF. The DNA of the CDR3 is TGTGCCAGCAGCCCCCTAGTTTTGGGCGGCGGAGGAGATACGCAGTATTTT.

The J gene is TRBJ2-5, the V gene TRBV12-3 or TRBV12-4, with TRBD2 matching over 8 bases. The CDR3 is 12 residues long. V shed 4 bases and J 12 bases; nucleotides not matched to a gene: 7. The CDR3 region is CASSSGGGGKYF. The CDR3 DNA follows: TGTGCCAGCAGTTCTGGTGGCGGGGGGAAGTACTTC.

This clonotype was detected only a few times. The chain couples TRBV10-3 to TRBJ2-7; TRBD1 matches 12 bases. This CDR3 has 14 amino acids. Trimming removed 10 bases from V and 1 base from J; junction bases left unmatched: 5. Germline CDR1 reads ENHRY; CDR2 reads SYGVKD. CDR3 in amino acids: CANPGQGASYEQYV. CDR3 nucleotides: TGTGCCAATCCGGGACAGGGGGCATCCTACGAGCAGTACGTC.

This clonotype was counted a few times. The genes are TRBV7-9 and TRBJ2-1, with unresolved D. CDR1 is SEHNR and CDR2 is FQNEAQ in the germline V gene (reference sequence). Trimming removed 1 base at V and 7 bases at J, with 14 bases between. This CDR3 is built from 15 residues. For the CDR3, the DNA is TGTGCCAGCAGCTTAGGGCATACCCAATGGAATGAGCAGTTCTTC. The encoded protein is CASSLGHTQWNEQFF. The variable domain in full, completed from reference TRBV7-9 and TRBJ2-1, reads DTGVSQNPRHKITKRGQNVTFRCDPISEHNRLYWYRQTLGQGPEFLTYFQNEAQLEKSRLLSDRFSAERPKGSFSTLEIQRTEQGDSAMYLCASSLGHTQWNEQFFGPGTRLTVL.

In nucleotides, the CDR3 is TGTGCCAGCAGCGTAAACCGGGACAGGGGGTACGAGCAGTACGTC. This codes for CASSVNRDRGYEQYV. The rearrangement uses TRBV5-6 and TRBJ2-7; 11 positions match TRBD1. The CDR3 runs to 15 residues. The V segment lost 4 bases and the J segment 4 bases; nucleotides outside the gene matches: 7. Germline CDR1 is SGHDT and CDR2 is YYEEEE.

This rearrangement joins TRBV7-2 to TRBJ2-3; D gene uncertain. Germline CDR1 is SGHTA and CDR2 is FQGNSA. Trimming removed 0 bases at V and 4 bases at J, with 8 bases between. This CDR3 region has 14 residues. The CDR3 here is CASSLAAVADTQYF. CDR3 nucleotide sequence: TGTGCCAGCAGCTTAGCTGCCGTGGCAGATACGCAGTATTTT. The variable domain in full, completed from reference TRBV7-2 and TRBJ2-3, reads GAGVSQSPSNKVTEKGKDVELRCDPISGHTALYWYRQSLGQGLEFLIYFQGNSAPDKSGLPSDRFSAERTGGSVSTLTIQRTQQEDSAVYLCASSLAAVADTQYFGPGTRLTVL.

This chain links TRBV29-1 with TRBJ2-3; 7 bases fit TRBD1. V was clipped by 8 bases and J by 4 bases; unmatched bases: 24. The CDR3 extends over 18 amino acids. CDR1 is SQVTM and CDR2 is ANQGSEA in the germline V gene. CDR3: CSCDHRDSAAWYADTQYF. For the CDR3, the DNA is TGCAGCTGCGACCACCGGGACAGCGCCGCGTGGTATGCAGATACGCAGTATTTT.

This clonotype was detected many times. The rearrangement links TRBV7-3 to TRBJ1-1; D is uncertain. In germline, CDR1 is SGHTA, CDR2 FQGTGA. This CDR3 comprises 15 residues. Between the trimmed V and J ends, which lost 2 bases and 0 bases, there was a span of 10 bases. As DNA, the CDR3 is TGTGCCAGCAGCTTAGGTCCGGTTATGAACACTGAAGCTTTCTTT. Its protein is CASSLGPVMNTEAFF.

This chain joins TRBV5-1 and TRBJ1-2; 9 positions agree with TRBD1. CDR1 and CDR2 from the germline V gene are SGHRS and YFSETQ. The CDR3 extends over 14 amino acids. The junction had 6 bases not matched to a gene; V was cut back by 2 bases and J by 7 bases. CDR3 loop: CASSFSQGASGYTF. The CDR3 nucleotides read TGCGCCAGCAGCTTTTCACAGGGGGCAAGTGGCTACACCTTC.

V is TRBV27 and J is TRBJ2-3; D tentatively fits TRBD1 or TRBD2 (5 bases each). The CDR3 contains 11 residues. V was clipped by 8 bases and J by 5 bases, with 8 bases between them. Germline V CDR1 and CDR2: MNHEY, SMNVEV (reference sequence). The CDR3 loop reads CASGGGDTQYF. In DNA form, the CDR3 reads TGTGCCAGCGGGGGTGGAGATACGCAGTATTTT.

This clonotype was counted only a few times. This chain uses TRBV7-2 with TRBJ2-4; 9 bases align to TRBD2. This CDR3 region has 16 residues. Per the germline V gene, CDR1 is SGHTA and CDR2 is FQGNSA. J gave up 3 bases and V 5 bases, and 8 bases lay outside the gene matches. The CDR3 protein is CASSPYSGGRKNIQYF. The CDR3 DNA reads TGTGCCAGCAGCCCTTATAGCGGGGGCCGCAAAAACATTCAGTACTTC.

This rearrangement joins TRBV10-3 to TRBJ1-2, with 9 bases aligning to TRBD1. This CDR3 comprises 13 residues. Trimming cost V 5 bases and J 8 bases; bases outside gene matches: 6. Germline assignment: CDR1 ENHRY and CDR2 SYGVKD. The CDR3 bases are TGTGCCATCAGTCCCCGGGACAGGGACGGCTACACCTTC. Translating gives CAISPRDRDGYTF.

V usage is TRBV7-2 and J usage is TRBJ2-1; 9 bases are shared with TRBD2. This CDR3 region has 14 residues. J gave up 7 bases and V 4 bases, and 5 bases lay outside the gene matches. Germline CDR1 SGHTA, CDR2 FQGNSA. The CDR3 protein is CASSSAGGRNEQFF. DNA for the CDR3: TGTGCCAGCAGCTCAGCGGGGGGCCGGAATGAGCAGTTCTTC.

This chain connects TRBV6-4 to TRBJ1-3; the D is unclear. CDR1 is MRHNA, CDR2 SNTAGT, per germline. The CDR3 consists of 13 residues. Trimming removed 4 bases from V and 3 bases from J, with 7 bases in between. The CDR3 sequence is CASSADIGNTIYF. The CDR3 region has the DNA TGTGCCAGCAGTGCCGATATTGGAAACACCATATATTTT.

The CDR3 bases are TGTGCCAGCAGTGAAGTGGTGACCGGCTACACCTTC. The encoded protein is CASSEVVTGYTF. The rearrangement joins TRBV2 to TRBJ1-2, with D unresolved. The CDR3 contains 12 residues. CDR1 and CDR2 from the germline V gene are SNHLY and FYNNEI. The germline V and J ends were trimmed by 1 base and 8 bases, with 8 bases remaining between them.

This chain uses TRBV28 with TRBJ2-4, with 8 bases lining up with TRBD2. Germline CDR1 is MDHEN and CDR2 is SYDVKM. This CDR3 comprises 16 residues. The junction had 5 bases not matched to a gene; V was cut back by 4 bases and J by 0 bases. The CDR3 spells CASSSLAVIAKNIQYF. CDR3 bases: TGTGCCAGCAGTTCACTAGCGGTTATAGCCAAAAACATTCAGTACTTC.

This clonotype showed up many times. The rearrangement joins TRBV15 to TRBJ2-1, with 7 bases aligning to TRBD2. The CDR3 has 12 amino acids. Trimming removed 8 bases from V and 2 bases from J; junction bases left unmatched: 0. The germline gives CDR1 LNHNV, CDR2 YYDKDF (reference sequence). CDR3 in DNA: TGTGCCACCCGGGGGGCCTACAATGAGCAGTTCTTC. This encodes CATRGAYNEQFF.

The chain has TRBV20-1 and TRBJ2-2; D possibly corresponds to TRBD1 (6 bases). This CDR3 comprises 15 residues. V dropped 3 bases and J dropped 5 bases, with 16 bases sitting between them. The V gene's germline CDR1 is DFQATT and CDR2 SNEGSKA (reference sequence). The CDR3 reads CSASRSGDSTGELFF. The CDR3 coding sequence is TGCAGTGCTAGTCGGTCAGGGGATTCTACCGGGGAGCTGTTTTTT.